A selection of T cell receptor beta chains follows, all from one sample in a study of blood T cell repertoires in COVID-19. Sequencing used immunoSEQ multiplex PCR; TCRdb keeps in-frame clones, though not all of them. The repertoire holds some 80,000 clones, with 90% as singletons. Sequencing input: peripheral blood. Receptors originate from an elderly woman with active or convalescent COVID-19. CDR3s include the opening cysteine and the closing phenylalanine or tryptophan. D genes are given only for firm matches. Size values are once, few and many counts, or a class for expanded clones, and some rows have none.

NA,TRBV20-1,NA,TRBJ1-2,CSARRDYGYTF
TRBD1,TRBV6-2/TRBV6-3,NA,TRBJ1-6,CASSWGQVYNSPLHF
TRBD1,TRBV5-1,NA,TRBJ2-3,CASTGQGVSDTQYF
NA,TRBV12-3/TRBV12-4,NA,TRBJ1-2,CASSPDRNGYTF
TRBD2,TRBV19,NA,TRBJ2-5,CASSPWGELAGFSETQYF
NA,TRBV28,NA,TRBJ1-4,CASSLGLAGEKLFF
TRBD1,TRBV11-1,NA,TRBJ1-2,CASSLSVGQIVYGYTF
NA,TRBV10-3,NA,TRBJ2-1,CAISGGTHNEQFF
NA,TRBV28,once,TRBJ1-4,CASSRGWGNEKLFF
NA,TRBV4-1,NA,TRBJ1-2,CASSQAGIQGYGYTF
NA,TRBV5-4,NA,TRBJ1-3,CASSKDILTGNTIYF
NA,TRBV6-2/TRBV6-3,NA,TRBJ2-7,CASSYYGRGSYEQYF
NA,TRBV12-3/TRBV12-4,NA,TRBJ1-5,CASSFRGQPQHF
TRBD1,TRBV7-3,NA,TRBJ2-5,CASSLTGTGRQTQYF
TRBD2,TRBV28,NA,TRBJ2-7,CASSPPLKRGGDYEQYF
TRBD1,TRBV19,NA,TRBJ2-6,CASRNRGLSGANVLTF
TRBD1,TRBV5-1,NA,TRBJ1-2,CASSPQAAGQGNYGYTF
NA,TRBV19,NA,TRBJ1-2,CASRGRDYRSGGYTF
TRBD1,TRBV6-2/TRBV6-3,NA,TRBJ1-1,CASSLIAQGSNSYTEAFF
NA,TRBV5-4,NA,TRBJ2-7,CASSFRQGFYEQYF
TRBD2,TRBV9,NA,TRBJ2-2,CASSAPGLGNTGELFF
TRBD1,TRBV6-5,NA,TRBJ2-2,CASSSQGAGAGELFF
NA,TRBV6-5,NA,TRBJ1-2,CASSPQGLYGYTF
NA,TRBV6-5,NA,TRBJ2-2,CASSPRGGPLGELFF
TRBD2,TRBV6-5,NA,TRBJ2-7,CASSRSERGPYEQYF
TRBD1,TRBV5-3,NA,TRBJ2-1,CARSLNRTGGTYNEQFF
TRBD1,TRBV15,NA,TRBJ1-4,CATSREQGAKEKLFF
NA,TRBV19,few,TRBJ2-2,CASRSGMNTGELFF
NA,TRBV7-9,NA,TRBJ1-4,CASSLSRTQYEKLFF
NA,TRBV18,once,TRBJ1-6,CASSGSGFKSPLHF
TRBD2,TRBV15,NA,TRBJ2-3,CATSRDRGLAADTQYF
TRBD2,TRBV6-2/TRBV6-3,once,TRBJ2-5,CASSLAGGLGETQYF
NA,TRBV28,NA,TRBJ2-3,CASSLAGRKLVNTQYF
NA,TRBV12-3/TRBV12-4,NA,TRBJ2-3,CASSFGDTQYF
NA,TRBV11-2,NA,TRBJ1-1,CASSSSGSEAFF
TRBD1,TRBV27,NA,TRBJ2-3,CASSLLGQGARTDTQYF
TRBD1,TRBV7-2,NA,TRBJ2-7,CASSAGTGREQYF
NA,TRBV4-3,NA,TRBJ1-1,CASSQDYSDSPGAFF
TRBD2,TRBV2,once,TRBJ2-7,CAQGRASGVEEQYF
TRBD1,TRBV7-9,NA,TRBJ2-2,CASSAHIGQGKNTGELFF
NA,TRBV5-1,NA,TRBJ1-2,CASSPREFRGYTF